This T cell receptor (beta chain) was profiled in a study of T cell repertoires in cytomegalovirus infection. Study information: Recently identified HLA-C-restricted CMV epitopes were among the peptides used. Public TCR beta signatures indicated both CMV infection and matching HLA type. Findings and limits, study-wide: CMV carriers with the relevant HLA were identified by cumulative public TCR beta family frequency. HLA-C-restricted CMV clonotypes gave the most frequent clonotype in two of eight donors.

TCRdb re-called the reads through MiXCR, storing one row per CDR3 protein. Here the sample spans a few hundred thousand distinct CDR3 sequences, over 35% being singletons. V lost 5 bases and J 2 bases, leaving 11 bases between the germline ends. The CDR3 contains 14 residues. Germline assignment: CDR1 LGHDT and CDR2 YNNKEL (reference sequence). On this clonotype itself: Its antigen is unknown.

This sequence joins TRBV3-1 and TRBJ2-3; D not resolved. Source: cultured PBMCs, taken from culture after CMV antigen stimulation. This receptor was identified in a human donor in good health (CMV status not recorded). Some clones in this sample may be carry-over from other donors' samples. The CDR3 DNA reads as TGTGCCAGCAGCGACCAACGATCCACAGATACGCAGTATTTT. Encoded protein: CASSDQRSTDTQYF.